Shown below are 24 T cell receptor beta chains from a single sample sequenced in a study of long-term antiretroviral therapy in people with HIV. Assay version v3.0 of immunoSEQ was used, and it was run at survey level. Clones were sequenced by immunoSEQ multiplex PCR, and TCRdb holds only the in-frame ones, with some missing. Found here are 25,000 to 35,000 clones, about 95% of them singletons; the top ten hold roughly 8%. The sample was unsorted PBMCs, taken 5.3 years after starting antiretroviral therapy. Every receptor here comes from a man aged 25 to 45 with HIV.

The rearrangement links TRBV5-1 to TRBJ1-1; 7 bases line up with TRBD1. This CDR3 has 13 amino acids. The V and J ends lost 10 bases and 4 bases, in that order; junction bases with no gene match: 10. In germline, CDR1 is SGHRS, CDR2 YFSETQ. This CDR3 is CAVRQGEGTEAFF. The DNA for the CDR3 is TGCGCCGTTCGACAGGGCGAGGGCACTGAAGCTTTCTTT.

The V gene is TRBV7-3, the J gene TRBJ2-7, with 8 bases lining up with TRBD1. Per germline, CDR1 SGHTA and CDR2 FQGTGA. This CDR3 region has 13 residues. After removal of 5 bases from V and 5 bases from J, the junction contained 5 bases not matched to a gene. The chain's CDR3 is CASSRTGIDEQYF. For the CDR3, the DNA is TGTGCCAGCAGCAGGACAGGGATTGACGAGCAGTACTTC.

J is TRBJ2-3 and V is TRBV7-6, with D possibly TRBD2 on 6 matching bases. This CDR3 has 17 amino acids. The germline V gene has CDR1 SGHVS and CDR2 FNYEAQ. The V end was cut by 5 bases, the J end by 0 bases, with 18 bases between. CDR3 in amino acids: CASSHPRDGGSTDTQYF. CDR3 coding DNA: TGTGCCAGCAGCCACCCCCGGGACGGAGGGAGCACAGATACGCAGTATTTT.

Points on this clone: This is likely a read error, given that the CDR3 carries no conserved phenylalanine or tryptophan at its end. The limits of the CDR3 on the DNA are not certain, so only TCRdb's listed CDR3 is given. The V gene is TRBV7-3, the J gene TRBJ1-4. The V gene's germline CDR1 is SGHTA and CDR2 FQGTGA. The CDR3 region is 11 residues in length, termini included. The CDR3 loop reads CASSLTNLPFC.

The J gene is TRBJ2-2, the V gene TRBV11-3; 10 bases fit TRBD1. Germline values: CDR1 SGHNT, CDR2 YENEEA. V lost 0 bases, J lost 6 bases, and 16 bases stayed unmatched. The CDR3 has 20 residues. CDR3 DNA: TGTGCCAGCAGCTTAGAGGGGGGGACAGGGGTAACCGATCGCTCCGGGGAGCTGTTTTTT. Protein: CASSLEGGTGVTDRSGELFF.

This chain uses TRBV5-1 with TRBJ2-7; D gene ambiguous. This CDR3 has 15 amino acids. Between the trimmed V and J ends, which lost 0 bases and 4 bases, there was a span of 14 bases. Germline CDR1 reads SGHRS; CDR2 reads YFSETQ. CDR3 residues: CASSLAGGAVYEQYF. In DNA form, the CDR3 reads TGCGCCAGCAGCTTGGCCGGTGGCGCCGTGTACGAGCAGTACTTC.

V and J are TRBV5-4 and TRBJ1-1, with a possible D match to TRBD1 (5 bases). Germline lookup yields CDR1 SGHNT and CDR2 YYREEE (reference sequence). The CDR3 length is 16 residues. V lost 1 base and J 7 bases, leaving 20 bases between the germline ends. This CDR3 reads CASSLWGPWSPNEAFF. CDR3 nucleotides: TGTGCCAGCAGCTTGTGGGGACCCTGGTCCCCAAATGAAGCTTTCTTT.

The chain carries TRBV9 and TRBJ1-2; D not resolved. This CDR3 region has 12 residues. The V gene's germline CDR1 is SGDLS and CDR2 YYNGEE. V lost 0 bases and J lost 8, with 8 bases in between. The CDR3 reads CASSVVGGGYTF. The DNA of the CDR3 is TGTGCCAGCAGCGTAGTTGGAGGAGGCTACACCTTC. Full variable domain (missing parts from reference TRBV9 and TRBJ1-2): DSGVTQTPKHLITATGQRVTLRCSPRSGDLSVYWYQQSLDQGLQFLIQYYNGEERAKGNILERFSAQQFPDLHSELNLSSLELGDSALYFCASSVVGGGYTFGSGTRLTVV.

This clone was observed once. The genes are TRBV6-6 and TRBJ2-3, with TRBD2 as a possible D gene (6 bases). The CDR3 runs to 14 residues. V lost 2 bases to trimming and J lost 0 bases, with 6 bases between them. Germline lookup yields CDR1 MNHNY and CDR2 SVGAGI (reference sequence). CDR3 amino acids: CASSYRESTDTQYF. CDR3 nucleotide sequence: TGTGCCAGCAGTTACCGGGAGAGCACAGATACGCAGTATTTT.

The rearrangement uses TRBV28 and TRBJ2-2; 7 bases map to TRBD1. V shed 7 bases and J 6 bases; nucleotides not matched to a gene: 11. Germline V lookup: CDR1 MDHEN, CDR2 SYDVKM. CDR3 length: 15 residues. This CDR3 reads CASIPGQPRPGELFF. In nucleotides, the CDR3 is TGTGCCAGCATCCCGGGACAGCCAAGGCCCGGGGAGCTGTTTTTT.

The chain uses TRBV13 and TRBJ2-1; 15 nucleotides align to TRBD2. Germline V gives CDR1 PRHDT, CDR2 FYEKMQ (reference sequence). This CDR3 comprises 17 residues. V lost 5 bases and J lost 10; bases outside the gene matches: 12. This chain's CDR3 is CASSRIPGLAGGLEQFF. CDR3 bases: TGTGCCAGCAGCCGTATACCGGGACTAGCGGGGGGCCTAGAGCAGTTCTTC.

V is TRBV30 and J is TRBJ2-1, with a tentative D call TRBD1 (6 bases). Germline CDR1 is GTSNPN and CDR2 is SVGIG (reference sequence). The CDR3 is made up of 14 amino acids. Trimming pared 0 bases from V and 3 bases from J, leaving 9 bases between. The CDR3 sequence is CAWSVLGGYNEQFF. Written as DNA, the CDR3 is TGTGCCTGGAGTGTACTAGGGGGCTACAATGAGCAGTTCTTC.

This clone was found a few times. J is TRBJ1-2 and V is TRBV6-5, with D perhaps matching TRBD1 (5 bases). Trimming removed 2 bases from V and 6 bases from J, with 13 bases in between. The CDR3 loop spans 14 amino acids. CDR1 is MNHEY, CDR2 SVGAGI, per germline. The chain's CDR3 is CASSYGARSDGYTF. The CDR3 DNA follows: TGTGCCAGCAGTTACGGGGCTCGGAGCGATGGCTACACCTTC.

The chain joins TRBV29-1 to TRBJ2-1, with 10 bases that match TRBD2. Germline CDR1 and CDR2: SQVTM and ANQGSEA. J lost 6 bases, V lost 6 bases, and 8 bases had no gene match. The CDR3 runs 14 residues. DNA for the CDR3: TGCAGCGTAGACCGGGGACTAGCGTCCAATGAGCAGTTCTTC. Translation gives CSVDRGLASNEQFF.

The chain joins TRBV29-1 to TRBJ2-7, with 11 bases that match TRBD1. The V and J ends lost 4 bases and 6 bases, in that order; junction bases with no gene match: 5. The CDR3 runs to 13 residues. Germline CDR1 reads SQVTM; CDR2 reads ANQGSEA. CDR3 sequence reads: CSVVGQGAAEQYF. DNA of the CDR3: TGCAGCGTTGTTGGACAGGGGGCCGCCGAGCAGTACTTC.

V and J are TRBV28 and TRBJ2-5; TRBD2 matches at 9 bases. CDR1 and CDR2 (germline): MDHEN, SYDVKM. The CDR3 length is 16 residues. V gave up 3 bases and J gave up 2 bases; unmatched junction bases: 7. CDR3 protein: CASSLELAGGQETQYF. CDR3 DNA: TGTGCCAGCAGTTTGGAACTAGCGGGCGGGCAAGAGACCCAGTACTTC.

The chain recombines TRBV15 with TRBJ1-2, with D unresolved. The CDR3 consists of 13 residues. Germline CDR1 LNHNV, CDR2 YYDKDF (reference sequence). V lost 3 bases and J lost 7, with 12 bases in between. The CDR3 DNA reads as TGTGCCACCAGCAGTCTCGACACGGGTGGCTACACCTTC. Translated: CATSSLDTGGYTF.

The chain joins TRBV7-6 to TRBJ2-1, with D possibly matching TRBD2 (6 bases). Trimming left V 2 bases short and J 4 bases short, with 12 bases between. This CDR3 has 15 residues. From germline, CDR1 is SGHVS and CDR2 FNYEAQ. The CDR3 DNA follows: TGTGCCAGCAGCTTAACGGGAGAGTGGTACAATGAGCAGTTCTTC. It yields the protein CASSLTGEWYNEQFF. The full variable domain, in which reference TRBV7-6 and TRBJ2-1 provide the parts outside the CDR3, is GAGVSQSPRYKVTKRGQDVALRCDPISGHVSLYWYRQALGQGPEFLTYFNYEAQQDKSGLPNDRFSAERPEGSISTLTIQRTEQRDSAMYRCASSLTGEWYNEQFFGPGTRLTVL.

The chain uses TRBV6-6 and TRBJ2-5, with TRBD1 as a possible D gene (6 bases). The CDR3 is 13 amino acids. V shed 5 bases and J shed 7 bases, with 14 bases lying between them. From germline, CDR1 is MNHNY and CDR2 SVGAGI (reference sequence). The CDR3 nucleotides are TGTGCCAGCAGTCCAGGGGTTATCGGGACCCAGTACTTC. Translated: CASSPGVIGTQYF.

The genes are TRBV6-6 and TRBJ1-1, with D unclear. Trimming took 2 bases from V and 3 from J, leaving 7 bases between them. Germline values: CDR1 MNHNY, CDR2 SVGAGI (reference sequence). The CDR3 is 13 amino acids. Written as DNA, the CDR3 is TGTGCCAGCAGTTACAATGGCTACACTGAAGCTTTCTTT. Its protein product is CASSYNGYTEAFF.

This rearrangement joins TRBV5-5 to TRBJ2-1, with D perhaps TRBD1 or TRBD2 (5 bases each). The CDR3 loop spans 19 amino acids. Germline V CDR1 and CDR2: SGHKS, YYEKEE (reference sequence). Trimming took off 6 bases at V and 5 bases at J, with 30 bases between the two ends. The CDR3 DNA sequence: TGTGCCAGCACCGGGGAGACGAAGAGCGGACAAAACCAGAACAATGAGCAGTTCTTC. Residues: CASTGETKSGQNQNNEQFF.

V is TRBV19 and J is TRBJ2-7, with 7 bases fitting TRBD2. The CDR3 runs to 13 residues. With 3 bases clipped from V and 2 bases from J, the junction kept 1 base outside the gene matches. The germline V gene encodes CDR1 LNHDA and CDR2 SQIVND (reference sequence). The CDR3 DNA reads TGTGCCAGTAGTATCGCGGGGGCCTACGAGCAGTACTTC. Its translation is CASSIAGAYEQYF.

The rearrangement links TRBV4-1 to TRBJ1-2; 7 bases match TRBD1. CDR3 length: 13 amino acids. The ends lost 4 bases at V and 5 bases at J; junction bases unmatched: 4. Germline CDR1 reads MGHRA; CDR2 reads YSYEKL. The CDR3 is CASSPGQLYGYTF. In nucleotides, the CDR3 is TGCGCCAGCAGCCCGGGACAGCTATATGGCTACACCTTC.

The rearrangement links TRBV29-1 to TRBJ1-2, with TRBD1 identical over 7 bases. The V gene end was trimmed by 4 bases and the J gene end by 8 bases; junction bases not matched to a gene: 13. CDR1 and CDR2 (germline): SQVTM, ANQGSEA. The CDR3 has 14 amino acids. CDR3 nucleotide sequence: TGCAGCGTTGTGGGGACAGTACGGACTAAAGGCTACACCTTC. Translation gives CSVVGTVRTKGYTF.